Listed below are T cell receptor beta chains from one sample, sequenced in a study of OX40 agonist ivuxolimab in advanced cancers. Using immunoSEQ multiplex PCR, the repertoire was profiled, and TCRdb retains in-frame clones only, with some absent. This sample has fewer than 50,000 clones, with about 88% found just once. This specimen was CD4+ or CD8+ T cells sorted from blood, taken in a trial of the OX40 agonist ivuxolimab. Source of these receptors: an adult with an advanced solid tumor such as melanoma, head and neck, liver or kidney cancer. CDR3s include the opening cysteine and the closing phenylalanine or tryptophan. A D gene is named only where the DNA matches it firmly. A clone size is listed for some rows: how often the clone was seen (once, few, many), or a class if it is expanded.

d_call: NA; v_call: TRBV6-5; clone_size: NA; j_call: TRBJ2-7; cdr3_nt: TGTGCCAGCATGGACAGCCTCTCCTACGAGCAGTACTTC; cdr3_aa: CASMDSLSYEQYF
d_call: NA; v_call: TRBV5-1; clone_size: NA; j_call: TRBJ2-7; cdr3_nt: TGCGCCAGCAGCATCACTGGGACTGCCTCCTACGAGCAGTACTTC; cdr3_aa: CASSITGTASYEQYF
d_call: TRBD1; v_call: TRBV19; clone_size: NA; j_call: TRBJ2-7; cdr3_nt: TGTGCCAGTAGTATCAGGGGACAGGGGGCTTTCTACGAGCAGTACTTC; cdr3_aa: CASSIRGQGAFYEQYF
d_call: TRBD1; v_call: TRBV10-1; clone_size: NA; j_call: TRBJ2-7; cdr3_nt: TGCGCCAGCAGTGAGGGACAGGGGCGATTTTGGGAGCAGTACTTC; cdr3_aa: CASSEGQGRFWEQYF
d_call: TRBD1; v_call: TRBV5-4; clone_size: NA; j_call: TRBJ2-7; cdr3_nt: TGTGCCAGCAGCCCGGGACAGGGTCACGAGCAGTACTTC; cdr3_aa: CASSPGQGHEQYF
d_call: NA; v_call: TRBV10-3; clone_size: NA; j_call: TRBJ2-7; cdr3_nt: TGTGCCATCAGTGGAAGGAGTTACGAGCAGTACTTC; cdr3_aa: CAISGRSYEQYF
d_call: NA; v_call: TRBV7-8; clone_size: once; j_call: TRBJ2-7; cdr3_nt: TGTGCCACCAAAGGGGGAAAGGTCTCCTACGAGCAGTACTTC; cdr3_aa: CATKGGKVSYEQYF
d_call: NA; v_call: TRBV13; clone_size: NA; j_call: TRBJ2-7; cdr3_nt: TGTGCCAGCAGCTTAAGGGGCCCCGAGGGGCAGTACTTC; cdr3_aa: CASSLRGPEGQYF
d_call: NA; v_call: TRBV27; clone_size: NA; j_call: TRBJ1-2; cdr3_nt: TGTGCCAGCAGTTTAACGAGGGGCCATGGCTACACCTTC; cdr3_aa: CASSLTRGHGYTF
d_call: NA; v_call: TRBV5-4; clone_size: NA; j_call: TRBJ1-2; cdr3_nt: TGTGCCAGCAGCTTGACGGCCCACTATGGCTACACCTTC; cdr3_aa: CASSLTAHYGYTF
d_call: NA; v_call: TRBV7-9; clone_size: NA; j_call: TRBJ2-2; cdr3_nt: TGTGCCAGCGGCTTACCCGAGGGGACCAGCCTAACCGGGGAGCTGTTTTTT; cdr3_aa: CASGLPEGTSLTGELFF
d_call: NA; v_call: TRBV6-1; clone_size: NA; j_call: TRBJ1-1; cdr3_nt: TGTGCCAGCAGTGACGGCCTGGGGACGCTTAATACTGAAGCTTTCTTT; cdr3_aa: CASSDGLGTLNTEAFF
d_call: NA; v_call: TRBV14; clone_size: NA; j_call: TRBJ1-4; cdr3_nt: TGTGCCAGCAGCCGGACCGTGTCTAATGAAAAACTGTTTTTT; cdr3_aa: CASSRTVSNEKLFF
d_call: NA; v_call: TRBV7-9; clone_size: NA; j_call: TRBJ2-3; cdr3_nt: TGTGCCAGCAGCTCACTAGATTTGTTTACAGATACGCAGTATTTT; cdr3_aa: CASSSLDLFTDTQYF
d_call: NA; v_call: TRBV6-1; clone_size: NA; j_call: TRBJ2-7; cdr3_nt: TGTGCCAGCAGTGAAGCGCAAGGGGTTGGTAGCTACGAGCAGTACTTC; cdr3_aa: CASSEAQGVGSYEQYF
d_call: NA; v_call: TRBV4-1; clone_size: NA; j_call: TRBJ2-1; cdr3_nt: TGCGCCAGCAGCCAACTAAATGAGCAGTTCTTC; cdr3_aa: CASSQLNEQFF
d_call: NA; v_call: TRBV4-1; clone_size: NA; j_call: TRBJ2-6; cdr3_nt: TGCGCCAGCAGCCCGGAGTCCGGGGCCAACGTCCTGACTTTC; cdr3_aa: CASSPESGANVLTF
d_call: TRBD1; v_call: TRBV7-8; clone_size: NA; j_call: TRBJ1-1; cdr3_nt: TGTGCCAGCAGTAAAATGGGGACAGCGAACACTGAAGCTTTCTTT; cdr3_aa: CASSKMGTANTEAFF
d_call: TRBD1; v_call: TRBV23-1; clone_size: NA; j_call: TRBJ1-1; cdr3_nt: TGCGCCAGCAGTCCATCCTCTCAGGGGGACCGGGACAGGTTGTTGAACACTGAAGCTTTCTTT; cdr3_aa: CASSPSSQGDRDRLLNTEAFF
d_call: NA; v_call: TRBV2; clone_size: NA; j_call: TRBJ1-4; cdr3_nt: TGTGCCAGCAAGGGGACGGAAACTAATGAAAAACTGTTTTTT; cdr3_aa: CASKGTETNEKLFF
d_call: TRBD2; v_call: TRBV6-4; clone_size: NA; j_call: TRBJ2-1; cdr3_nt: TGTGCCAGCAGTGACTCGACTAGCGGGAACGATGAGCAGTTCTTC; cdr3_aa: CASSDSTSGNDEQFF
d_call: TRBD1; v_call: TRBV10-2; clone_size: NA; j_call: TRBJ1-1; cdr3_nt: TGCGCCAGCAGTGTTCAGGGGGCTGGAATTGCTGAAGCTTTCTTT; cdr3_aa: CASSVQGAGIAEAFF
d_call: TRBD2; v_call: TRBV28; clone_size: NA; j_call: TRBJ2-7; cdr3_nt: TGTGCCAGCAGCGAATACTTTGCCGGGACTAGGGTGATTGAGCAGTACTTC; cdr3_aa: CASSEYFAGTRVIEQYF
d_call: NA; v_call: TRBV6-5; clone_size: NA; j_call: TRBJ2-5; cdr3_nt: TGTGCCAGCAGTTACTCCGTCGACGGCCAACGAGAGCAGTACTTC; cdr3_aa: CASSYSVDGQREQYF
d_call: TRBD1; v_call: TRBV7-9; clone_size: NA; j_call: TRBJ2-7; cdr3_nt: TGTGCCAGCAGCTTTCCCCGGGGGACAGGGACGGGCGAGCAGTACTTC; cdr3_aa: CASSFPRGTGTGEQYF
d_call: TRBD1; v_call: TRBV7-9; clone_size: NA; j_call: TRBJ2-1; cdr3_nt: TGTGCCTCCAGCCTTTCTATACAGGGGTATTTCAGCGATGAGCAGTTCTTC; cdr3_aa: CASSLSIQGYFSDEQFF
d_call: NA; v_call: TRBV10-2; clone_size: NA; j_call: TRBJ2-3; cdr3_nt: TGCGCCACCATCCAAAGACGGGGAGCGGATACGCAGTATTTT; cdr3_aa: CATIQRRGADTQYF
d_call: NA; v_call: TRBV6-4; clone_size: once; j_call: TRBJ2-3; cdr3_nt: TGTGCCAGCAGTGACGGCCAGGACACAGATACGCAGTATTTT; cdr3_aa: CASSDGQDTDTQYF
d_call: NA; v_call: TRBV27; clone_size: NA; j_call: TRBJ2-5; cdr3_nt: TGTGCCAGCAGTTACAGAGCCCAAGAGACCCAGTACTTC; cdr3_aa: CASSYRAQETQYF
d_call: NA; v_call: TRBV2; clone_size: NA; j_call: TRBJ2-1; cdr3_nt: TGTGCCAGCAGAAACATCGGGGAGCAGTTCTTC; cdr3_aa: CASRNIGEQFF
d_call: NA; v_call: TRBV20-1; clone_size: NA; j_call: TRBJ2-7; cdr3_nt: TGCAGTGCCTCCGCCTCCTACGAGCAGTACTTC; cdr3_aa: CSASASYEQYF
d_call: TRBD2; v_call: TRBV9; clone_size: NA; j_call: TRBJ2-5; cdr3_nt: TGTGCCAGCAGCGTACGCAGCGGGGGGAGGGAGACCCAGTACTTC; cdr3_aa: CASSVRSGGRETQYF
d_call: NA; v_call: TRBV6-5; clone_size: few; j_call: TRBJ1-6; cdr3_nt: TGTGCCAGCAGGAAGGCCGCCAATTCACCCCTCCACTTT; cdr3_aa: CASRKAANSPLHF